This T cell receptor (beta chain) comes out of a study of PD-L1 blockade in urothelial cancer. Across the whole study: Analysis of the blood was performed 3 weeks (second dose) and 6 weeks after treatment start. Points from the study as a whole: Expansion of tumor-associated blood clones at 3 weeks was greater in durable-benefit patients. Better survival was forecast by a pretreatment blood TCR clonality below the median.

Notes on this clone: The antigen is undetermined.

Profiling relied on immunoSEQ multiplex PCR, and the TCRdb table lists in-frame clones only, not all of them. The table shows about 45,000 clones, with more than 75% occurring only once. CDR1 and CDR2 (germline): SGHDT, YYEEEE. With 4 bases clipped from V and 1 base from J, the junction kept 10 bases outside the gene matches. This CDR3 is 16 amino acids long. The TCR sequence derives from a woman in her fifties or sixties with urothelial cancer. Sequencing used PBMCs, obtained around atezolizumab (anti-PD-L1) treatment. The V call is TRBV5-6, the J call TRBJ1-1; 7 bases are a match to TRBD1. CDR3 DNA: TGTGCCAGCAGCCTACAGGGGCTAGGGGCGAACACTGAAGCTTTCTTT. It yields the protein CASSLQGLGANTEAFF.